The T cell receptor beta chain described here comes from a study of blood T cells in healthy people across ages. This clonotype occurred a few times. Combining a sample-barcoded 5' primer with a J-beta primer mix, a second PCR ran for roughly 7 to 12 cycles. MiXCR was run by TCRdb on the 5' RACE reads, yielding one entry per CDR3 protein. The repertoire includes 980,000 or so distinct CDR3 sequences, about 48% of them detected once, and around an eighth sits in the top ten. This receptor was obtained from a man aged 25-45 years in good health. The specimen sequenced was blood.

Here the CDR3 DNA reads TGCGCCAGCAGCTTGCATCAGGGTAGCTCCTACGAGCAGTACTTC. This encodes CASSLHQGSSYEQYF. The V gene is TRBV5-1, the J gene TRBJ2-7; D might be TRBD1 (5 bases). CDR3 length equals 15 residues. Germline lookup yields CDR1 SGHRS and CDR2 YFSETQ. Trimming cost V 1 base and J 0 bases, with 11 bases left between them.